One and the same sample provided the 21 T cell receptor beta chains below, sequenced in a study of PD-L1 blockade in urothelial cancer. Time point in this sample: peripheral blood 6 weeks after treatment start. Sequencing used immunoSEQ multiplex PCR; TCRdb keeps in-frame clones, though not all of them. The profile shows over 100,000 clones, around 93% of them singletons. The sample was PBMCs, taken around atezolizumab (anti-PD-L1) treatment. Receptors were obtained from a man between 60 and 75 years old with urothelial cancer.

The rearrangement joins TRBV4-3 to TRBJ2-6; tentative D call: TRBD2 (6 bases). CDR1 LGHNA and CDR2 YSLEER come from the germline V gene. V shed 5 bases and J shed 0 bases, with 14 bases lying between them. This CDR3 contains 17 residues. The CDR3 sequence is CASSWDFLTSGANVLTF. DNA of the CDR3: TGCGCCAGCAGCTGGGACTTTCTGACCTCTGGGGCCAACGTCCTGACTTTC.

CDR3 sequence reads: CATSRDSDRGQPSTDTQYF. The CDR3 DNA sequence: TGTGCCACCAGCAGAGATAGCGACAGGGGACAACCCTCCACAGATACGCAGTATTTT. This chain links TRBV15 with TRBJ2-3, with 8 bases that match TRBD1. CDR3 length equals 19 residues. V was pared by 0 bases and J by 2 bases, with 13 bases of the junction left unmatched. Germline values: CDR1 LNHNV, CDR2 YYDKDF (reference sequence).

The rearrangement uses TRBV4-3 and TRBJ1-4, with a possible D match to TRBD1 (5 bases). The V end lost 6 bases, the J end lost 3 bases, and 14 bases lay between the germline ends. Germline CDR1 is LGHNA and CDR2 is YSLEER. The CDR3 runs 15 residues. The CDR3 spells CASRDHRSANEKLFF. DNA for the CDR3: TGCGCCAGCAGGGACCACAGGTCAGCTAATGAAAAACTGTTTTTT.

The CDR3 here is CASSPGQTNTGELFF. The CDR3, as DNA: TGTGCCAGCAGCCCAGGACAAACGAACACCGGGGAGCTGTTTTTT. The gene calls are TRBV5-8 and TRBJ2-2, with a weak D call TRBD1 (5 bases). Trimming left V 4 bases short and J 0 bases short, with 10 bases between. Germline V CDR1 and CDR2: SGHTS, YDEGEE. CDR3 size: 15 residues.

The gene calls are TRBV29-1 and TRBJ1-3; D is unresolved. This CDR3 comprises 15 residues. V lost 5 bases and J 2 bases, leaving 16 bases between the germline ends. In germline, CDR1 is SQVTM, CDR2 ANQGSEA. CDR3 in amino acids: CSVLGIGRPGNTIYF. CDR3 nucleotide sequence: TGCAGCGTTCTCGGGATTGGAAGGCCTGGAAACACCATATATTTT.

The chain links TRBV9 to TRBJ1-4, with 7 bases matching TRBD1. This CDR3 spans 14 amino acids. With 4 bases clipped from V and 6 bases from J, the junction kept 6 bases outside the gene matches. Germline V gene sequence: CDR1 SGDLS, CDR2 YYNGEE. The CDR3 is CASSPTGRYEKLFF. The CDR3 nucleotides are TGTGCCAGCAGCCCGACAGGGAGGTATGAAAAACTGTTTTTT.

This chain joins TRBV11-1 and TRBJ2-1, with 11 positions matching TRBD2. The CDR3 extends over 16 amino acids. V lost 5 bases to trimming and J lost 4 bases; unmatched junction nucleotides: 7. In germline, CDR1 is SGHAT, CDR2 FQDESV (reference sequence). As DNA, the CDR3 is TGTGCCAGCAGCCCCAGGGGGACTAGCGGATACAATGAGCAGTTCTTC. Translating it yields CASSPRGTSGYNEQFF.

The V and J genes are TRBV7-6 and TRBJ2-3; 7 bases line up with TRBD1. Per germline, CDR1 SGHVS and CDR2 FNYEAQ. CDR3 length equals 14 residues. The V gene end was trimmed by 5 bases and the J gene end by 2 bases; junction bases not matched to a gene: 4. The CDR3 sequence: CASSLGQFTDTQYF. The DNA for the CDR3 is TGTGCCAGCAGCCTGGGACAGTTCACAGATACGCAGTATTTT.

This rearrangement joins TRBV28 to TRBJ2-5, with a weak D call TRBD2 (6 bases). Per germline, CDR1 MDHEN and CDR2 SYDVKM. CDR3 length: 14 amino acids. V was shortened by 3 bases and J by 5 bases, with 13 bases between the two germline ends. Written as DNA, the CDR3 is TGTGCCAGCAGTTTGGGGGGTTATCCGGAGACCCAGTACTTC. Its protein is CASSLGGYPETQYF.

The rearrangement links TRBV11-1 to TRBJ2-7; TRBD2 aligns across 7 bases. Germline V gene sequence: CDR1 SGHAT, CDR2 FQDESV (reference sequence). The trim removed 1 base at V and 2 bases at J, leaving 5 bases unmatched. This CDR3 region has 15 residues. This CDR3 reads CASSLGPSGTYEQYF. CDR3 sequence (DNA): TGTGCCAGCAGCTTAGGGCCTAGCGGTACCTACGAGCAGTACTTC.

This rearrangement joins TRBV5-6 to TRBJ2-1, with 7 bases aligning to TRBD1. CDR1 SGHDT and CDR2 YYEEEE come from the germline V gene. J was trimmed by 7 bases and V by 1 base; bases with no gene match: 14. The CDR3 length is 17 residues. CDR3 nucleotides: TGTGCCAGCAGCTTGATTACAGGGGCGGATGTTAGTAATGAGCAGTTCTTC. This translates into CASSLITGADVSNEQFF.

This chain joins TRBV7-8 and TRBJ2-7, with a tentative D call TRBD1 (6 bases). The V and J ends lost 4 bases and 1 base respectively, with 17 bases between them. The CDR3 sequence is 16 residues long. Germline V lookup: CDR1 SGHVS, CDR2 FQNEAQ. The CDR3: CASSYRARGASYEQYF. The CDR3 DNA is TGTGCCAGCAGCTACAGGGCCAGGGGAGCATCCTACGAGCAGTACTTC.

This sequence joins TRBV19 and TRBJ2-1, with D possibly being TRBD2 (6 bases). The CDR3 runs 17 residues. The ends were cut back, 1 base at V and 1 base at J, with 14 bases in the middle. Germline loops: CDR1 LNHDA, CDR2 SQIVND (reference sequence). The CDR3 sequence: CASSIVGGSGSYNEQFF. In DNA form, the CDR3 reads TGTGCCAGTAGTATAGTTGGAGGGTCCGGTTCCTACAATGAGCAGTTCTTC.

DNA of the CDR3: TGCGCCAGCAGCTTGCTGGTGCAGGGTGGGTCTGAAGCTTTCTTT. Translation: CASSLLVQGGSEAFF. The genes are TRBV5-1 and TRBJ1-1, with D possibly matching TRBD1 (5 bases). The ends were cut back, 1 base at V and 6 bases at J, with 16 bases in the middle. CDR3 length: 15 residues. From germline, CDR1 is SGHRS and CDR2 YFSETQ. Complete variable domain (other parts from reference TRBV5-1 and TRBJ1-1): KAGVTQTPRYLIKTRGQQVTLSCSPISGHRSVSWYQQTPGQGLQFLFEYFSETQRNKGNFPGRFSGRQFSNSRSEMNVSTLELGDSALYLCASSLLVQGGSEAFFGQGTRLTVV.

CDR3 region: CASSLAQGVNYGYTF. The CDR3 region has the DNA TGCGCCAGCAGCTTGGCCCAAGGGGTTAACTATGGCTACACCTTC. The chain combines TRBV5-1 with TRBJ1-2; D may be TRBD1 (5 bases). CDR3 length equals 15 residues. Germline V gene lookup returns CDR1 SGHRS and CDR2 YFSETQ. V was clipped by 0 bases and J by 1 base, with 10 bases between them.

The genes are TRBV15 and TRBJ2-7, with 8 bases that match TRBD2. The CDR3 runs 14 residues. Germline assignment: CDR1 LNHNV and CDR2 YYDKDF (reference sequence). V shed 1 base and J 7 bases; nucleotides not matched to a gene: 6. Here the CDR3 reads CATSRVGAGGEQYF. CDR3 DNA sequence: TGTGCCACCAGCAGAGTCGGCGCGGGGGGAGAGCAGTACTTC.

The CDR3: CASKTGSGGTEAFF. CDR3 bases: TGTGCCAGCAAAACAGGGAGCGGGGGGACTGAAGCTTTCTTT. The rearrangement links TRBV27 to TRBJ1-1; possibly TRBD1 for D (6 bases). Germline V gene data show CDR1 as MNHEY and CDR2 as SMNVEV (reference sequence). There are 14 residues in the CDR3. V was shortened by 7 bases and J by 5 bases, with 17 bases between the two germline ends.

This rearrangement joins TRBV30 to TRBJ2-2; 10 nucleotides match TRBD2. V lost 8 bases to trimming and J lost 7 bases; unmatched junction nucleotides: 10. The germline V gene encodes CDR1 GTSNPN and CDR2 SVGIG (reference sequence). The CDR3 contains 14 residues. The DNA for the CDR3 is TGTGCCGCGACCGGGACTAGCGCCCTCGGGGAGCTGTTTTTT. It translates to CAATGTSALGELFF.

This clone was recorded only once. The chain is built from TRBV27 and TRBJ2-5, with D perhaps matching TRBD2 (7 bases). The germline V gene has CDR1 MNHEY and CDR2 SMNVEV (reference sequence). V was pared by 1 base and J by 5 bases, with 17 bases between. CDR3 length equals 16 residues. Here the CDR3 reads CASSLYRRGARETQYF. CDR3 DNA: TGTGCCAGCAGTTTATACCGTCGGGGGGCTCGGGAGACCCAGTACTTC.

This chain joins TRBV11-2 and TRBJ1-1; tentative D call: TRBD1 (5 bases). Germline CDR1 reads SGHAT; CDR2 reads FQNNGV. V lost 5 bases and J 6 bases, leaving 16 bases between the germline ends. The CDR3 extends over 14 amino acids. The CDR3 spells CASSQRTGSPEAFF. The CDR3 region has the DNA TGTGCCAGCAGCCAAAGAACAGGCTCTCCTGAAGCTTTCTTT.

The V gene is TRBV21-1, the J gene TRBJ2-7; the table calls TRBD2, which could not be checked here. TRBV21-1 is tagged as a pseudogene. The CDR3 covers 18 residues. CDR3 nucleotides: TGTGCCAGCATCTCCCTCCGGCTAGCGCCCAGGAGACCCTACGAGCAGTACTTC. This codes for CASISLRLAPRRPYEQYF.